Shown below are 12 T cell receptor beta chains from a single sample sequenced in a study of blood T cell repertoires in COVID-19 (dated by TCRdb to 2018 to 2020). Receptors were amplified or captured by the immunoSEQ multiplex PCR assay. This immuneACCESS table, as held by TCRdb, lists in-frame sequences with V and J called but not all clones. Of the missing ones, under half trace to an unresolved V gene in checked studies; the others have no known cause. The sample table holds 200,000 to 250,000 clones, of which 88% were seen once. Approximately 2.6% of the sample belongs to the ten largest clones. Sequenced material: peripheral blood. These receptor sequences come from a woman aged 55-69 years with acute or convalescent COVID-19.

This sequence joins TRBV24-1 and TRBJ2-1; possible D gene TRBD2, 5 bases. The CDR3 has 16 residues. The ends were cut back, 3 bases at V and 0 bases at J, with 11 bases in the middle. The germline V gene encodes CDR1 KGHDR and CDR2 SFDVKD. The CDR3 nucleotides are TGTGCCACCAGTGATCTAGCAGGAGCCTCCTACAATGAGCAGTTCTTC. It codes for CATSDLAGASYNEQFF.

This chain links TRBV4-2 with TRBJ1-2; TRBD1 agrees at 7 bases. This CDR3 contains 15 residues. Looked up from germline, CDR1 is LGHNA and CDR2 is YNFKEQ. V lost 0 bases and J lost 5; bases outside the gene matches: 6. The CDR3 reads CASSQDPGTEYGYTF. The DNA for the CDR3 is TGTGCCAGCAGCCAAGACCCCGGGACAGAATATGGCTACACCTTC.

The V call is TRBV24-1, the J call TRBJ1-1; D is undetermined. Trimming took off 7 bases at V and 4 bases at J, with 12 bases between the two ends. The CDR3 is 13 residues long. Germline CDR1 KGHDR, CDR2 SFDVKD. The CDR3 DNA is TGTGCCACCAGCCTCGTTGGCCCCACTGAAGCTTTCTTT. Amino acid sequence: CATSLVGPTEAFF.

This chain uses TRBV10-3 with TRBJ2-7; 11 nucleotides match TRBD1. Germline lookup yields CDR1 ENHRY and CDR2 SYGVKD. The CDR3 is 14 amino acids. The ends lost 5 bases at V and 3 bases at J; junction bases unmatched: 3. Here the CDR3 reads CAISTGTGGYEQYF. The CDR3 DNA reads as TGTGCCATCAGTACTGGGACAGGGGGCTACGAGCAGTACTTC.

V usage is TRBV6-5 and J usage is TRBJ2-1, with TRBD1 matching over 7 bases. CDR1 is MNHEY, CDR2 SVGAGI, per germline. This CDR3 spans 15 amino acids. The V segment lost 8 bases and the J segment 2 bases; nucleotides outside the gene matches: 9. The CDR3 DNA is TGTGCCAGCCTCCGACAGGGACGAACCTACAATGAGCAGTTCTTC. This encodes CASLRQGRTYNEQFF.

The V call is TRBV5-5, the J call TRBJ2-7, with a tentative D call TRBD1 (6 bases). Germline lookup yields CDR1 SGHKS and CDR2 YYEKEE (reference sequence). The CDR3 consists of 15 residues. The germline V and J ends were trimmed by 0 bases and 0 bases, with 10 bases remaining between them. This chain's CDR3 is CASSLGQDLSYEQYF. The CDR3 region has the DNA TGTGCCAGCAGCTTGGGACAGGACCTCTCCTACGAGCAGTACTTC.

There are a few counts of this clone. This chain uses TRBV19 with TRBJ1-2, with TRBD1 matching over 11 bases. CDR1 is LNHDA, CDR2 SQIVND, per germline (reference sequence). The V and J ends lost 7 bases and 8 bases, in that order; junction bases with no gene match: 12. The CDR3 spans 15 residues. The CDR3 coding sequence is TGTGCCAGTAACTCGGGACAGGGGGAACGTGGGGGCTACACCTTC. Its protein is CASNSGQGERGGYTF.

This rearrangement joins TRBV27 to TRBJ1-2; the match to TRBD1 covers 11 bases. V trimming: 5 bases; J trimming: 1 base; junction bases outside the gene matches: 15. CDR1 and CDR2 from the germline V gene are MNHEY and SMNVEV (reference sequence). This CDR3 contains 19 residues. CDR3 DNA sequence: TGTGCCAGCAGTGCAACCTTCCGGGACAGGGGGGATGATAACTATGGCTACACCTTC. This sequence encodes CASSATFRDRGDDNYGYTF.

The chain uses TRBV7-2 and TRBJ1-5; D not certain. From germline, CDR1 is SGHTA and CDR2 FQGNSA. The CDR3 is 15 residues long. V was clipped by 1 base and J by 3 bases, with 10 bases between them. The CDR3 region is CASSLDSRNNQPQHF. The CDR3 DNA follows: TGTGCCAGCAGCTTAGATTCGCGGAACAATCAGCCCCAGCATTTT.

This sequence joins TRBV18 and TRBJ2-7; 8 bases line up with TRBD1. Germline assignment: CDR1 KGHSH and CDR2 LQKENI. Trimming cost V 6 bases and J 9 bases; bases outside gene matches: 13. The CDR3 has 14 residues. This CDR3 reads CASSPQGASGMQYF. CDR3 bases: TGTGCCAGCTCCCCGCAGGGGGCCTCCGGTATGCAGTACTTC. The full variable domain, rest sourced from reference TRBV18 and TRBJ2-7, is NAGVMQNPRHLVRRRGQEARLRCSPMKGHSHVYWYRQLPEEGLKFMVYLQKENIIDESGMPKERFSAEFPKEGPSILRIQQVVRGDSAAYFCASSPQGASGMQYFGPGTRLTVT.

With regard to this clone: At one of its ends the junction is not consistent with the germline gene, which may arise from a read error. The J gene is TRBJ2-1, the V gene TRBV19, with TRBD1 identical over 7 bases. The CDR3 runs 16 residues. The germline gives CDR1 LNHDA, CDR2 SQIVND (reference sequence). This CDR3 is CVSSIFRGQHYNEQFF. CDR3 nucleotides: TGTGTCAGTAGTATCTTTCGGGGACAGCACTACAATGAGCAGTTCTTC.

The genes are TRBV7-2 and TRBJ2-5, with TRBD2 matching 15 bases. V trimming: 5 bases; J trimming: 4 bases; junction bases outside the gene matches: 5. The germline CDR1 and CDR2 sequences are SGHTA and FQGNSA. CDR3 length: 16 residues. As DNA, the CDR3 is TGTGCCAGCAGCAAAGGACTAGCGGGAGGGAGAGAGACCCAGTACTTC. It codes for CASSKGLAGGRETQYF.